The sequence of this T cell receptor beta chain was determined in a study of T cells in Graves' hyperthyroidism and ophthalmopathy. This clonotype was observed a handful of times. What was amplified from RNA transcripts were TCR beta CDR3 regions. The TCR CDR3 first-round RT-PCR relied on the HTBI primer set. TCRdb processed the multiplex PCR reads anew with MiXCR; each CDR3 protein has one entry. The table shows about 680,000 distinct CDR3 sequences, with just over 35% occurring only once. When ophthalmopathy did not progress within 18 months, Graves' hyperthyroidism was considered stable. V gave up 8 bases and J gave up 4 bases; unmatched junction bases: 12. The CDR3 sequence is 17 residues long. Germline loops: CDR1 SNHLY, CDR2 FYNNEI.

The chain has TRBV2 and TRBJ2-2, with 11 bases aligning to TRBD2. Sequenced input: blood. This clonotype was obtained from a middle-aged woman with Graves' hyperthyroidism. In DNA, the CDR3 is TGTGCCAGCGGTCGTCTAGCGGGGGGCGGAGGCACCGGGGAGCTGTTTTTT. As protein: CASGRLAGGGGTGELFF.